This T cell receptor beta chain is drawn from a study of regulatory T cells in long-lasting Graves disease. General observations from the study: Researchers examined only peripheral blood and not thyroid tissue. Favored gene segments in persistent disease were TRBV28, TRBJ1-2 and TRBJ2-5.

About this clonotype itself: Its antigen is not identified.

This CDR3 is 12 amino acids long. CDR1 DFQATT and CDR2 SNEGSKA come from the germline V gene (reference sequence). Deletions cut 1 base from V and 6 bases from J, with 7 bases between. Stated time point: persistent/refractory GD, antithyroid drugs over 5 years with positive TRAb. Extracted RNA from PBMCs served as the source of the TCR library. The diagnosis of Graves' disease used American Thyroid Association guidelines. As collected, the peripheral blood samples measured about 8.1 milliliters each and went into EDTA tubes. Assembly of TCR beta libraries relied on iRepertoire HTBI primers together with Arm-PCR of CDR3 regions. TCRdb recomputed calls from the multiplex PCR reads with MiXCR, one row per CDR3 protein. The sample contains 400,000 to 500,000 distinct CDR3 sequences, approximately 21% of which appear only once.

The source was peripheral blood mononuclear cells (PBMCs), collected when the disease was refractory, from a patient treated with antithyroid drugs. V gene TRBV20-1 combines with J gene TRBJ2-1; the D is unclear. This clonotype was sampled from a female donor with Graves disease. DNA of the CDR3: TGCAGTGCTAGAGGTGACTCCAATGAGCAGTTCTTC. It is translated as CSARGDSNEQFF.